A selection of T cell receptor beta chains follows, all from one sample in a study of T cell changes during pregnancy in multiple sclerosis. Libraries were prepared by immunoSEQ multiplex PCR; TCRdb keeps only in-frame clonotypes and omits some of them. Of just over 60,000 clones listed, about nine tenths are singletons. The material sequenced was peripheral blood, taken in the second trimester of pregnancy. These receptors were obtained from a female donor in good health, enrolled as a control in a pregnancy study. Each CDR3 is given with its conserved first and last residue. The D gene is left open where the match is weak. Clone size is stated in some rows and not others, as once, few, many or a class when expanded.

.,.,TRBV5-4,TRBJ2-1,TGTGCCAGCAGCTTTACAGGCTACAATGAGCAGTTCTTC,CASSFTGYNEQFF
TRBD1,few,TRBV6-1,TRBJ1-4,TGTGCCAGCAGTGAAGAGGCCGGGACAGGGGGCGAAAAACTGTTTTTT,CASSEEAGTGGEKLFF
.,.,TRBV7-9,TRBJ1-5,TGTGCCAGCAGCTTAGGTGAGGAGGTTCAGCCCCAGCATTTT,CASSLGEEVQPQHF
TRBD2,.,TRBV6-5,TRBJ2-7,TGTGCCAGCACCCCGACTAGCGGGAGCTCCTACGAGCAGTACTTC,CASTPTSGSSYEQYF
.,once,TRBV21-1,TRBJ1-2,TGTGCCAGCAGCAAAAAATCGGCAGGGCAAGGCTACACCTTC,CASSKKSAGQGYTF
TRBD2,.,TRBV9,TRBJ2-1,TGTGCCAGCAGCGCTGGTAGCGGGAGGGCTTACAATGAGCAGTTCTTC,CASSAGSGRAYNEQFF
TRBD1,.,TRBV7-9,TRBJ2-6,TGTGCCAGCAGCTCGGGACAGACCCCGTCTGGGGCCAACGTCCTGACTTTC,CASSSGQTPSGANVLTF
TRBD1,few,TRBV4-1,TRBJ2-2,TGCGCCAGCAGCCCCACAGGGGGTTCGAACACCGGGGAGCTGTTTTTT,CASSPTGGSNTGELFF
.,.,TRBV15,TRBJ2-3,TGTGCCACCAGCAGAGATCCGGTCTCAGATACGCAGTATTTT,CATSRDPVSDTQYF
.,.,TRBV6-6,TRBJ2-3,TGTGCCAGCAGGAGGGATACGCAGTATTTT,CASRRDTQYF
TRBD1,few,TRBV19,TRBJ1-1,TGTGCCAGTAGTGTAACAGGGGGGCAATTGAACACTGAAGCTTTCTTT,CASSVTGGQLNTEAFF
.,.,TRBV27,TRBJ1-4,TGTGCCAGCAAGGTCTTTGACAGACCCAGTGAAAAACTGTTTTTT,CASKVFDRPSEKLFF
.,.,TRBV6-4,TRBJ2-1,TGTGCCAGCAGTGACACTGCCACGGGCTCCTACAATGAGCAGTTCTTC,CASSDTATGSYNEQFF
TRBD2,.,TRBV4-2,TRBJ2-7,TGTGCCAGCAGCCATCCGGGACTAGCGAGAGAGCAGTACTTC,CASSHPGLAREQYF
.,.,TRBV11-3,TRBJ2-1,TGTGCCAGCAGCTCCCTCCTAGGGGATGAGCAGTTCTTC,CASSSLLGDEQFF
TRBD1,once,TRBV6-5,TRBJ1-3,TGTGCCACAGCACGGGGGACAGGGGAAGGAAACACCATATATTTT,CATARGTGEGNTIYF
.,.,TRBV11-2,TRBJ2-3,TGTGCCAGCAGCCCCGGGGTTGGCACAGATACGCAGTATTTT,CASSPGVGTDTQYF
TRBD2,.,TRBV6-5,TRBJ2-7,TGTGCCAGCACCCAAAGCGGGACTAGCCTTTACGAGCAGTACTTC,CASTQSGTSLYEQYF
.,.,TRBV30,TRBJ2-3,TGTGCCTGGAGTGTATGGCTATACTACTCCTCAGATACGCAGTATTTT,CAWSVWLYYSSDTQYF
TRBD2,.,TRBV19,TRBJ2-1,TGTGCCAGTAGGTATACTAGCGGGGGATCCTACAATGAGCAGTTCTTC,CASRYTSGGSYNEQFF
.,.,TRBV29-1,TRBJ2-1,TGCAGCGTTAGTCGGGGGGCGGACTACAATGAGCAGTTCTTC,CSVSRGADYNEQFF
TRBD1,.,TRBV4-2,TRBJ1-1,TGTGCCAGCAGCTTAGGGCAAAAAGGGACAGGGCGGAACACTGAAGCTTTCTTT,CASSLGQKGTGRNTEAFF
.,.,TRBV19,TRBJ2-2,TGTGCCAGTAGCCCCATACAGAGGGACACCGGGGAGCTGTTTTTT,CASSPIQRDTGELFF
.,.,TRBV15,TRBJ1-1,TGTGCCACCAGTATGAGGGCGAGGAGCACTGAAGCTTTCTTT,CATSMRARSTEAFF
TRBD2,.,TRBV6-5,TRBJ2-3,TGTGCCAGCAGTTACTCGGGACTAGCAGGGACAGATACGCAGTATTTT,CASSYSGLAGTDTQYF
.,.,TRBV5-6,TRBJ1-2,TGTGCCAGCAGCTTGGCGGGGGGCAGGCATGGCTACACCTTC,CASSLAGGRHGYTF
.,.,TRBV7-9,TRBJ1-1,TGTGCCAGCAGCTTGGAAGGGGCCGGCACTGAAGCTTTCTTT,CASSLEGAGTEAFF
.,once,TRBV6-5,TRBJ2-1,TGTGCCAGCAGCAGACTCATAAGCTCCTACAATGAGCAGTTCTTC,CASSRLISSYNEQFF
TRBD1,.,TRBV6-5,TRBJ1-2,TGTGCCAGCAGCCCCGGGACAGGGGTGCTTGGCTACACCTTC,CASSPGTGVLGYTF